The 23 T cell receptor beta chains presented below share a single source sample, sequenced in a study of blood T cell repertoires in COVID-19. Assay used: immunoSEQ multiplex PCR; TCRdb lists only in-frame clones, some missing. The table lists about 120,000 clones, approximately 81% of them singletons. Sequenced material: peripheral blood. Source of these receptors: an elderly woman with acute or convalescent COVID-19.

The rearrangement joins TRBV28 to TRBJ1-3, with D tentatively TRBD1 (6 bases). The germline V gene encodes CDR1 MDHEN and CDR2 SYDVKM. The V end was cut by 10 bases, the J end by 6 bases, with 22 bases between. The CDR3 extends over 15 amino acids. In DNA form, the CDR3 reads TGTGCCACCTTACCCGGGGGGGGCGGCGAAAACACCATATATTTT. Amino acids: CATLPGGGGENTIYF.

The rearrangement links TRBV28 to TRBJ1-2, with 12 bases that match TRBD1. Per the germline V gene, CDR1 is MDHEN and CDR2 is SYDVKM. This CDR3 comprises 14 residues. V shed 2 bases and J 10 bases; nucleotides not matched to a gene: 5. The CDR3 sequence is CASSLGGQGALYTF. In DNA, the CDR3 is TGTGCCAGCAGTTTAGGGGGACAGGGGGCCCTCTACACCTTC.

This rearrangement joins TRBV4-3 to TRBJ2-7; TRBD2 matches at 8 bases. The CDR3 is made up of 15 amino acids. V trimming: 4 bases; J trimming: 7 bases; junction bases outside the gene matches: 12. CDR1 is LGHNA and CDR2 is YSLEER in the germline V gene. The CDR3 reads CASSPLGAGAGEQYF. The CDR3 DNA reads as TGCGCCAGCAGCCCGCTTGGAGCGGGAGCTGGTGAGCAGTACTTC.

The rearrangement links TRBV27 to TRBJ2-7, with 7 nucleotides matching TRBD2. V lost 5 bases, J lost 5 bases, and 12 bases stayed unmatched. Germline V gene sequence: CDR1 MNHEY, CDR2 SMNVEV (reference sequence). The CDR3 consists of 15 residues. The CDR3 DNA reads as TGTGCCAGCAGTCTAACCGGGACTAAGAACCACGAGCAGTACTTC. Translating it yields CASSLTGTKNHEQYF.

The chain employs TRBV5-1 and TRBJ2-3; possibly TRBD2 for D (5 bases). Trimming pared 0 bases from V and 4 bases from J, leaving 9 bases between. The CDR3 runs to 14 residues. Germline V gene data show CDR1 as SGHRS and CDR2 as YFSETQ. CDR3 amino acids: CASSLVAAADTQYF. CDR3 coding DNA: TGCGCCAGCAGCTTGGTGGCAGCGGCAGATACGCAGTATTTT.

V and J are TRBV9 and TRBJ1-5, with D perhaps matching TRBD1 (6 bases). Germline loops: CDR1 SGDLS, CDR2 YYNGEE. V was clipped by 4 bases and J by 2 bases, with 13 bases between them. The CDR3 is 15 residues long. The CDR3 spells CASSRGGAGNQPQHF. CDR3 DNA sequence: TGTGCCAGCAGCCGTGGGGGGGCAGGCAATCAGCCCCAGCATTTT.

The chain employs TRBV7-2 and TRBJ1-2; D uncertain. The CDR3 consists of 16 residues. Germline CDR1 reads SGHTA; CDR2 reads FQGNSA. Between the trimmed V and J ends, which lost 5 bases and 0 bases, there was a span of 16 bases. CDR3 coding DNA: TGTGCCAGCAGCCCAACCAAAGCGGCCGCTAACTATGGCTACACCTTC. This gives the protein CASSPTKAAANYGYTF.

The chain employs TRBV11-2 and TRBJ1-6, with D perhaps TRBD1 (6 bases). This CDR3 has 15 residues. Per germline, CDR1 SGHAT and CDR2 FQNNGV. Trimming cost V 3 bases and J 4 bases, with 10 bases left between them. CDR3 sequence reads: CASSFTGRYNSPLHF. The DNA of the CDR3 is TGTGCCAGCAGCTTTACAGGGCGTTATAATTCACCCCTCCACTTT. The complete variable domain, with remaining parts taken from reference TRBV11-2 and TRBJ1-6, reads EAGVAQSPRYKIIEKRQSVAFWCNPISGHATLYWYQQILGQGPKLLIQFQNNGVVDDSQLPKDRFSAERLKGVDSTLKIQPAKLEDSAVYLCASSFTGRYNSPLHFGNGTRLTVT.

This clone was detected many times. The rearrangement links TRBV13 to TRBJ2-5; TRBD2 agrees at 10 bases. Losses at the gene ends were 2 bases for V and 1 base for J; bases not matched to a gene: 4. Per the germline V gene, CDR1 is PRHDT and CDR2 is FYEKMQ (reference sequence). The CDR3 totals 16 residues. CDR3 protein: CASSLRTSGFQETQYF. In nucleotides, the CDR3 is TGTGCCAGCAGCTTACGGACTAGCGGATTCCAAGAGACCCAGTACTTC.

CDR3 nucleotide sequence: TGTGCCACCCGCTCTGGGGCCAACGTCCTGACTTTC. Amino acid sequence: CATRSGANVLTF. The rearrangement joins TRBV6-6 to TRBJ2-6; D unresolved. The germline CDR1 and CDR2 sequences are MNHNY and SVGAGI (reference sequence). The V end lost 10 bases, the J end lost 0 bases, and 4 bases lay between the germline ends. CDR3 size: 12 residues.

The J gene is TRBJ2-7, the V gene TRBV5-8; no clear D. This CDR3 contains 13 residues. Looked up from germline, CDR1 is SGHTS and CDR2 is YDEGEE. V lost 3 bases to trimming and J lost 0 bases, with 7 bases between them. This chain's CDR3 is CASSWRFSYEQYF. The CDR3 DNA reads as TGTGCCAGCAGCTGGAGATTCTCCTACGAGCAGTACTTC.

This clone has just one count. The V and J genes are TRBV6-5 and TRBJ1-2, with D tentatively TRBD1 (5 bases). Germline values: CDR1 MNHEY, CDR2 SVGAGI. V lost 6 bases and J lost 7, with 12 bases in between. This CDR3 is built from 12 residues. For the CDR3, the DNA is TGTGCCAGCAGACGGGACGGGGGTGGCTACACCTTC. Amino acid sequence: CASRRDGGGYTF.

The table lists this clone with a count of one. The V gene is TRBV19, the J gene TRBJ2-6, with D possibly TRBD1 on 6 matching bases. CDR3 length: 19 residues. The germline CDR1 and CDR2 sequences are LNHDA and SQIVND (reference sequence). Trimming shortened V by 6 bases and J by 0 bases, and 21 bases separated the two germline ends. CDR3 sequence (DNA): TGTGCCAGTAGCAGTGGCCTCGGCAGGGGCTTCTCTGGGGCCAACGTCCTGACTTTC. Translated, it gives CASSSGLGRGFSGANVLTF.

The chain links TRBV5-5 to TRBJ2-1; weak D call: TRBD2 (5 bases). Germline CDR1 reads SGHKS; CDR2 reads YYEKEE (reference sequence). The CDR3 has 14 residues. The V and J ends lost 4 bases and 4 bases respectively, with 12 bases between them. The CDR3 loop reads CASSGPGIYNEQFF. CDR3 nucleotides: TGTGCCAGCAGCGGACCCGGGATATACAATGAGCAGTTCTTC.

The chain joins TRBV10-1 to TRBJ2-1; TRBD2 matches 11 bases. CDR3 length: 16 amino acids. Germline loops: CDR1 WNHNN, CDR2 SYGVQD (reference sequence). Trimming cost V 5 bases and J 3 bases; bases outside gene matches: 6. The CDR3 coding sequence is TGCGCCAGCAGTCCCCTAGCGGGGGGCAACTACAATGAGCAGTTCTTC. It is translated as CASSPLAGGNYNEQFF.

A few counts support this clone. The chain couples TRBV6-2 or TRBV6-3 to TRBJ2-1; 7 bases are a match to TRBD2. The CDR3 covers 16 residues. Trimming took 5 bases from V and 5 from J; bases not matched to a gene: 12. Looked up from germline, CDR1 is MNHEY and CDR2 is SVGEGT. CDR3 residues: CASSALWGRANNEQFF. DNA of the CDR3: TGTGCCAGCAGTGCTCTTTGGGGGAGGGCCAACAATGAGCAGTTCTTC.

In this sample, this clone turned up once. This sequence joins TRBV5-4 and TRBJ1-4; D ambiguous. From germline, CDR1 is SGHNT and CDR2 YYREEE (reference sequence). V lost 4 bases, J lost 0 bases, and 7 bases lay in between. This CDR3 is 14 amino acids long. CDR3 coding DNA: TGTGCCAGCAGCCCACGCGCAACTAATGAAAAACTGTTTTTT. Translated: CASSPRATNEKLFF.

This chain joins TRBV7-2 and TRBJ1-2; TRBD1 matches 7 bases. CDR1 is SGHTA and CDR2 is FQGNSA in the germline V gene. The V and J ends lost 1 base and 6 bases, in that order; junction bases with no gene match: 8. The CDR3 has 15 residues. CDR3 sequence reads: CASSLERTGVNGYTF. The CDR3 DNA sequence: TGTGCCAGCAGCTTAGAACGCACAGGGGTAAATGGCTACACCTTC. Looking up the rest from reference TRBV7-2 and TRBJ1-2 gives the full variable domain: GAGVSQSPSNKVTEKGKDVELRCDPISGHTALYWYRQSLGQGLEFLIYFQGNSAPDKSGLPSDRFSAERTGGSVSTLTIQRTQQEDSAVYLCASSLERTGVNGYTFGSGTRLTVV.

The CDR3 region is CASSFGPGTGAREQYF. CDR3 coding DNA: TGTGCCAGCAGCTTTGGGCCCGGGACAGGAGCTAGGGAGCAGTACTTC. V is TRBV11-2 and J is TRBJ2-7; 8 bases line up with TRBD1. The CDR3 totals 16 residues. CDR1 SGHAT and CDR2 FQNNGV come from the germline V gene. Germline trimming cut 3 bases from V and 7 bases from J; bases unmatched to any gene: 14.

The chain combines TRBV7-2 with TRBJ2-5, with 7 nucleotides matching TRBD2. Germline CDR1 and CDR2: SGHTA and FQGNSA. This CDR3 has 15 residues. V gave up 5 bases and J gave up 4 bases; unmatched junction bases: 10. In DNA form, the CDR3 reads TGTGCCAGCAGCACCAACCCGGGGGGAGGAGAGACCCAGTACTTC. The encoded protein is CASSTNPGGGETQYF.

The CDR3, as DNA: TGTGCCAGCAGCGTAGTGAACGGTGAGCAGTTCTTC. This codes for CASSVVNGEQFF. V is TRBV9 and J is TRBJ2-1, with D unresolved. Germline V gene data show CDR1 as SGDLS and CDR2 as YYNGEE. The CDR3 spans 12 residues. V was trimmed by 0 bases and J by 9 bases, leaving 7 bases between them.

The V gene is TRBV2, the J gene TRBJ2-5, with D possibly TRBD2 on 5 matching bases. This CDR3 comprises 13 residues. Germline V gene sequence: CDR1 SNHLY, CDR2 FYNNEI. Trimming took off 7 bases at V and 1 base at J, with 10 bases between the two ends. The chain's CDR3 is CASTPRAQETQYF. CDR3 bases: TGTGCCAGCACCCCGAGGGCCCAAGAGACCCAGTACTTC.

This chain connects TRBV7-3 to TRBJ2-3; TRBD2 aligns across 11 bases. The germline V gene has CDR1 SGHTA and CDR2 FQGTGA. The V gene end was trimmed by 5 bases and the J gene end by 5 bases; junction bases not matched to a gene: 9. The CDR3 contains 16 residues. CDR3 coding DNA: TGTGCCAGCAGCCCGCTAGCGGGGGGATTCGGAGATACGCAGTATTTT. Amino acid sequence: CASSPLAGGFGDTQYF.